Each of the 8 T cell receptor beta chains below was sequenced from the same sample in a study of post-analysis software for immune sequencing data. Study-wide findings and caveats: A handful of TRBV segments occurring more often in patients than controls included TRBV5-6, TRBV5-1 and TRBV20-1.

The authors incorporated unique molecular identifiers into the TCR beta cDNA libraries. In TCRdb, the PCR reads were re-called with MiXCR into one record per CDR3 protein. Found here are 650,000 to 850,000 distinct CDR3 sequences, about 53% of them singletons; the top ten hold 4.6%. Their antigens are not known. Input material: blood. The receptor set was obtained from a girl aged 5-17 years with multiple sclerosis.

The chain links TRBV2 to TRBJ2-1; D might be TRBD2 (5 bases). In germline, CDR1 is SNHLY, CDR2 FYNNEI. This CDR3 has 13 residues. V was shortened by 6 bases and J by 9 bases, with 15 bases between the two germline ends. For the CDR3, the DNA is TGTGCCAGCAGCGGGGAGAGTCCGGGTGAGCAGTTCTTC. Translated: CASSGESPGEQFF.

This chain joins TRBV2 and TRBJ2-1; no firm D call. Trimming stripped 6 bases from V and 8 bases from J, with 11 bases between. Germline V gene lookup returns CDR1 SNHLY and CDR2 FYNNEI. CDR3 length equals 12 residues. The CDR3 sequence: CASSATGHEQFF. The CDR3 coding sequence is TGTGCCAGCAGCGCCACGGGCCATGAGCAGTTCTTC.

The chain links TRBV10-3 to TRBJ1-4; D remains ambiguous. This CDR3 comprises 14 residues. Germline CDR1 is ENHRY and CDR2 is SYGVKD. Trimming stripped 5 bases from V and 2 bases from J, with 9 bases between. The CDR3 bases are TGTGCCATCAGTCCGGGAGTTACTAATGAAAAACTGTTTTTT. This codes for CAISPGVTNEKLFF.

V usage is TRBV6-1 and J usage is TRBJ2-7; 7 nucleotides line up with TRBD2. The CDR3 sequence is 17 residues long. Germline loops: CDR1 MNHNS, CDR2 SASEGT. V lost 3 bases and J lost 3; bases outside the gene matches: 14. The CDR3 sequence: CASSEHISGNTLYEQYF. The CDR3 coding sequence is TGTGCCAGCAGTGAGCACATAAGCGGGAACACCCTCTACGAGCAGTACTTC.

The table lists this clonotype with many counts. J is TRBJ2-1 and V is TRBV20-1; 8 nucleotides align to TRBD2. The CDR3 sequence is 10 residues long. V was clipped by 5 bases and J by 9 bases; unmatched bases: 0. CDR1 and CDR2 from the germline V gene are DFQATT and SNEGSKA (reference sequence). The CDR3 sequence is CSALAGEQFF. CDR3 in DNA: TGCAGTGCTCTAGCGGGTGAGCAGTTCTTC.

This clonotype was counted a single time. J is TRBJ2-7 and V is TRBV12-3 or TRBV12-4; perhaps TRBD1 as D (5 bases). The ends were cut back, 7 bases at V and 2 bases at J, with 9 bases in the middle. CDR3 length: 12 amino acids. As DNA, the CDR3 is TGTGCCAGCACCTTGGACACCTACGAGCAGTACTTC. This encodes CASTLDTYEQYF.

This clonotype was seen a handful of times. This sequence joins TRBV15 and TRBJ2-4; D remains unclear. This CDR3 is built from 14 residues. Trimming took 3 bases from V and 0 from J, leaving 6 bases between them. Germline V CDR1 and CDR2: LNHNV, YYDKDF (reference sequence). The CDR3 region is CATSREPAKNIQYF. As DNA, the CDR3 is TGTGCCACCAGCAGGGAGCCAGCCAAAAACATTCAGTACTTC.

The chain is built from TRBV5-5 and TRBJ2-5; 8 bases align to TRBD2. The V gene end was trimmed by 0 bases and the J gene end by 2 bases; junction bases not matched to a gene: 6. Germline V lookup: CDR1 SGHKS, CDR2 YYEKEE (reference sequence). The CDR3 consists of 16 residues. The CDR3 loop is CASSLEAGGIQETQYF. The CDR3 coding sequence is TGTGCCAGCAGCTTGGAGGCGGGGGGAATACAAGAGACCCAGTACTTC.